The 18 T cell receptor beta chains below were found in one sample sequenced in a study of cytomegalovirus exposure and HLA in healthy donors. This PCR relied on a set of 60 Vbeta primers and 13 Jbeta primers. The assay was immunoSEQ multiplex PCR, and TCRdb's table has in-frame clones only and misses some. The sample has some 180,000 clones, roughly 80% seen once. Material: PBMCs. The receptors shown here come from a female donor in good health and CMV-seronegative.

This clone showed up just a few times. CDR3 sequence reads: CASSPKGLAGLLGGELFF. The CDR3, as DNA: TGTGCCAGCAGTCCAAAAGGACTAGCGGGACTTTTGGGCGGGGAGCTGTTTTTT. The chain uses TRBV27 and TRBJ2-2, with TRBD2 matching over 12 bases. There are 18 residues in the CDR3. Germline loops: CDR1 MNHEY, CDR2 SMNVEV (reference sequence). V dropped 5 bases and J dropped 7; count of bases not matched to a gene: 14.

This clone was detected only a few times. The V gene is TRBV5-4, the J gene TRBJ1-6; D is undetermined. CDR3 length: 14 residues. Germline V gene data show CDR1 as SGHNT and CDR2 as YYREEE (reference sequence). Trimming left V 4 bases short and J 11 bases short, with 16 bases between. The chain's CDR3 is CASSRGREGTPLHF. CDR3 nucleotides: TGTGCCAGCAGCCGGGGAAGAGAAGGGACACCCCTCCACTTT.

The chain links TRBV9 to TRBJ2-7; D might be TRBD2 (6 bases). V gave up 4 bases and J gave up 3 bases, with 14 bases separating them. Per germline, CDR1 SGDLS and CDR2 YYNGEE. This CDR3 is built from 14 residues. The CDR3 nucleotides read TGTGCCAGCAGCATACGGGACTTCGGCTACGAGCAGTACTTC. Its protein is CASSIRDFGYEQYF.

This rearrangement joins TRBV27 to TRBJ2-3, with a possible D match to TRBD2 (5 bases). Germline assignment: CDR1 MNHEY and CDR2 SMNVEV (reference sequence). V was trimmed by 0 bases and J by 6 bases, leaving 13 bases between them. This CDR3 is 15 amino acids long. Here the CDR3 DNA reads TGTGCCAGCAGTTTATCGGGAGCCAGCTGGGATACGCAGTATTTT. Its protein is CASSLSGASWDTQYF.

The chain joins TRBV10-3 to TRBJ2-5; TRBD1 might be the D (7 bases). The CDR3 has 15 residues. Germline V lookup: CDR1 ENHRY, CDR2 SYGVKD. Trimming pared 3 bases from V and 5 bases from J, leaving 16 bases between. In nucleotides, the CDR3 is TGTGCCATCAGTGACCCGACAGGGAGGTCCGAGACCCAGTACTTC. Translating it yields CAISDPTGRSETQYF.

The CDR3 here is CASSPGGPYEQYF. In DNA form, the CDR3 reads TGTGCCAGCAGCCCAGGGGGACCCTACGAGCAGTACTTC. The chain uses TRBV7-2 and TRBJ2-7, with TRBD1 matching over 7 bases. The ends lost 5 bases at V and 2 bases at J; junction bases unmatched: 3. The CDR3 totals 13 residues. Germline CDR1 SGHTA, CDR2 FQGNSA.

This sequence joins TRBV6-1 and TRBJ1-6; D not certain. V was cut by 3 bases and J by 8 bases, with 11 bases left in between. This CDR3 is 14 amino acids long. The germline CDR1 and CDR2 sequences are MNHNS and SASEGT. The CDR3 is CASSDRGIYSPLHF. The CDR3 nucleotides are TGTGCCAGCAGTGACCGGGGAATCTATTCACCCCTCCACTTT.

The chain employs TRBV10-2 and TRBJ1-2, with unresolved D. V shed 6 bases and J shed 0 bases, with 11 bases lying between them. There are 14 residues in the CDR3. Germline assignment: CDR1 WSHSY and CDR2 SAAADI. CDR3: CASREYGANYGYTF. The CDR3 DNA follows: TGCGCCAGCAGAGAATACGGAGCTAACTATGGCTACACCTTC.

The rearrangement joins TRBV11-2 to TRBJ1-6; D may be TRBD1 (6 bases). The CDR3 loop spans 15 amino acids. V was clipped by 4 bases and J by 7 bases, with 14 bases between them. The germline V gene encodes CDR1 SGHAT and CDR2 FQNNGV. Here the CDR3 reads CASSSTGTRNSPLHF. CDR3 coding DNA: TGTGCCAGCAGCTCCACCGGGACAAGGAATTCACCCCTCCACTTT.

Regarding this clone: One end of the junction is discordant with germline, which a read error may explain. The rearrangement joins TRBV7-9 to TRBJ1-4; TRBD1 matches at 8 bases. The length of the CDR3 is 18 residues. The germline V gene encodes CDR1 SEHNR and CDR2 FQNEAQ (reference sequence). The CDR3 nucleotides read TGTTCCAGCAGCTTAGTGTGGACAGGGAAGTCAACTAATGAAAAACTGTTTTTT. It is translated as CSSSLVWTGKSTNEKLFF.

J is TRBJ2-5 and V is TRBV18; tentative D call: TRBD1 (6 bases). The J call could be wrong; TRBJ2-7 is a better fit for the DNA end. This CDR3 has 16 residues. Germline V gene sequence: CDR1 KGHSH, CDR2 LQKENI. The CDR3 bases are TGTGCCAGCTCACCTATAAAACAGGGTTTGTCCTACGAGCAGTACTTC. It yields the protein CASSPIKQGLSYEQYF.

The chain recombines TRBV9 with TRBJ2-7, with TRBD2 matching 13 bases. Trimming took 1 base from V and 2 from J; bases not matched to a gene: 6. This CDR3 is 17 amino acids long. Per the germline V gene, CDR1 is SGDLS and CDR2 is YYNGEE. The CDR3 is CASSVSSTSGGAYEQYF. In DNA form, the CDR3 reads TGTGCCAGCAGCGTAAGCTCTACTAGCGGGGGGGCCTACGAGCAGTACTTC.

The chain employs TRBV20-1 and TRBJ1-2; D gene ambiguous. The CDR3 totals 11 residues. The germline V gene has CDR1 DFQATT and CDR2 SNEGSKA (reference sequence). The CDR3 region has the DNA TGCAGCGCTCAACATAACTATGGCTACACCTTC. Protein: CSAQHNYGYTF.

This clone was detected a few times. The CDR3 is CASAQGDYGYTF. CDR3 DNA sequence: TGTGCCAGCGCCCAGGGGGACTATGGCTACACCTTC. V usage is TRBV7-9 and J usage is TRBJ1-2, with 7 bases lining up with TRBD1. Looked up from germline, CDR1 is SEHNR and CDR2 is FQNEAQ (reference sequence). With V trimmed by 8 bases and J by 3 bases, 3 bases remained unmatched. CDR3 size: 12 residues. The variable domain in full, with the rest retrieved from reference TRBV7-9 and TRBJ1-2, is DTGVSQNPRHKITKRGQNVTFRCDPISEHNRLYWYRQTLGQGPEFLTYFQNEAQLEKSRLLSDRFSAERPKGSFSTLEIQRTEQGDSAMYLCASAQGDYGYTFGSGTRLTVV.

The J gene is TRBJ2-1, the V gene TRBV28, with 7 bases lining up with TRBD2. This CDR3 has 15 residues. Germline CDR1 is MDHEN and CDR2 is SYDVKM. The J segment lost 7 bases and the V segment lost 2 bases, leaving 8 bases of the junction unmatched. The CDR3 nucleotides are TGTGCCAGCAGTTTAGGGCTAGCGGACTTTAATGAGCAGTTCTTC. It yields the protein CASSLGLADFNEQFF. The complete variable domain, with remaining parts taken from reference TRBV28 and TRBJ2-1, reads DVKVTQSSRYLVKRTGEKVFLECVQDMDHENMFWYRQDPGLGLRLIYFSYDVKMKEKGDIPEGYSVSREKKERFSLILESASTNQTSMYLCASSLGLADFNEQFFGPGTRLTVL.

The J gene is TRBJ1-1, the V gene TRBV5-6, with 9 bases identical to TRBD1. After removal of 0 bases from V and 3 bases from J, the junction contained 6 bases not matched to a gene. Germline V gene sequence: CDR1 SGHDT, CDR2 YYEEEE. This CDR3 region has 16 residues. The CDR3 region has the DNA TGTGCCAGCAGCTTGGACAGGGGGCAATGGGACACTGAAGCTTTCTTT. Encoded protein: CASSLDRGQWDTEAFF.

V usage is TRBV27 and J usage is TRBJ1-5; 7 nucleotides agree with TRBD1. The length of the CDR3 is 16 residues. The ends lost 5 bases at V and 4 bases at J; junction bases unmatched: 11. Germline V lookup: CDR1 MNHEY, CDR2 SMNVEV (reference sequence). CDR3 DNA: TGTGCCAGCAGTGCCCGGGACAGCCTCTTTAATCAGCCCCAGCATTTT. Its protein product is CASSARDSLFNQPQHF.

This clone has a handful of counts. This chain uses TRBV7-9 with TRBJ2-3, with 9 bases fitting TRBD1. J gave up 1 base and V 11 bases, and 4 bases lay outside the gene matches. Germline V gene lookup returns CDR1 SEHNR and CDR2 FQNEAQ (reference sequence). CDR3 length: 13 residues. The CDR3 reads CAGRTGGTDTQYF. The CDR3 DNA follows: TGTGCCGGACGGACAGGGGGCACAGATACGCAGTATTTT.